This T cell receptor (beta chain) appears in the sequencing data of a study of T cells in Graves' hyperthyroidism and ophthalmopathy. The CDR3 regions of TCR beta were amplified from RNA transcripts. A set of HTBI primers served as the primers for a first-round RT-PCR of the TCR CDR3. TCRdb analysed the multiplex PCR reads with MiXCR anew, one entry per CDR3 protein. The table records around 580,000 distinct CDR3 sequences, around 15% of them present only once. Newly diagnosed hyperthyroidism patients aged 18 to 65 years had disease lasting under 2 months. Germline trimming cut 6 bases from V and 1 base from J; bases unmatched to any gene: 12. Germline V gene lookup returns CDR1 SEHNR and CDR2 FQNEAQ (reference sequence). The CDR3 consists of 19 residues.

The sample taken for sequencing was blood. The sequence was collected from a woman aged 18-29 years with Graves' hyperthyroidism. This chain links TRBV7-9 with TRBJ2-2; 12 bases map to TRBD1. CDR3 DNA: TGTGCCAGCAGTTCCCCGGGACAGGGGGCTAAAGTGAACACCGGGGAGCTGTTTTTT. As protein: CASSSPGQGAKVNTGELFF. Based on the CDR3 plus reference TRBV7-9 and TRBJ2-2, the full variable domain is DTGVSQNPRHKITKRGQNVTFRCDPISEHNRLYWYRQTLGQGPEFLTYFQNEAQLEKSRLLSDRFSAERPKGSFSTLEIQRTEQGDSAMYLCASSSPGQGAKVNTGELFFGEGSRLTVL.